This TCR beta chain was retrieved from a study of blood T cell repertoires in COVID-19. Background on the study: Symptom resolution, clearance, or two negative PCRs marked donors in Cohort 3 as recovered.

Participants came from about 23 US areas, aged about 18 to 90 years. Cohorts were based on clinical histories the participants reported. Methods used by the authors: Amplification with reference gene primers provided the estimates of nucleated cell counts. The data were produced by immunoSEQ multiplex PCR, yet TCRdb's version contains in-frame clones alone and is incomplete. V, J and clone size derive from that table, while D and trimming were established from the DNA sequence. Of over 110,000 clones listed, 75% to 90% are singletons. From germline, CDR1 is LNHDA and CDR2 SQIVND (reference sequence). The CDR3 runs to 15 residues. Trimming took 1 base from V and 4 from J; bases not matched to a gene: 4.

This sequence was found in a man between 45 and 60 years old in a cohort exposed to, infected with or recovered from COVID-19 (not recorded which). Sequencing used PBMCs or T cells enriched from blood (not recorded which). The chain employs TRBV19 and TRBJ2-5; 9 bases align to TRBD2. The CDR3, as DNA: TGTGCCAGTAGTATAGGGCGGGGGGGCCGAGAGACCCAGTACTTC. This codes for CASSIGRGGRETQYF.